The 10 T cell receptor beta chains listed next were all sequenced from one sample in a study of blood T cells in healthy people across ages. A J-beta primer mix and a sample-barcoded 5' primer were used in a second PCR of roughly 6 to 11 cycles. TCRdb fed the 5' RACE reads into MiXCR, producing one record per CDR3 protein. Found here are 1.5 million to 2 million distinct CDR3 sequences, roughly 30% of them singletons; the top ten hold over 7%. Specimen: blood. These TCRs come from a woman in her twenties or thirties in good health.

This rearrangement joins TRBV12-3 or TRBV12-4 to TRBJ2-3, with D hard to call. Deletions cut 4 bases from V and 5 bases from J, with 10 bases between. The CDR3 is made up of 13 amino acids. This CDR3 is CASSSYPRDTQYF. In DNA form, the CDR3 reads TGTGCCAGCAGTTCCTACCCGAGAGATACGCAGTATTTT.

This chain links TRBV7-2 with TRBJ2-7; 16 nucleotides align to TRBD2. The CDR3 consists of 18 residues. V shed 0 bases and J 6 bases; nucleotides not matched to a gene: 8. Germline V lookup: CDR1 SGHTA, CDR2 FQGNSA. Written as DNA, the CDR3 is TGTGCCAGCAGCTTAGCGGGGACTAGCGGGAGGGAAAAGGGCGAGCAGTACTTC. It is translated as CASSLAGTSGREKGEQYF. The entire variable domain, with the rest obtained from reference TRBV7-2 and TRBJ2-7, is as follows: GAGVSQSPSNKVTEKGKDVELRCDPISGHTALYWYRQSLGQGLEFLIYFQGNSAPDKSGLPSDRFSAERTGGSVSTLTIQRTQQEDSAVYLCASSLAGTSGREKGEQYFGPGTRLTVT.

The chain joins TRBV7-2 to TRBJ2-7, with TRBD2 matching 8 bases. This CDR3 is 16 amino acids long. Germline CDR1 is SGHTA and CDR2 is FQGNSA. The V and J ends lost 1 base and 0 bases, in that order; junction bases with no gene match: 5. This CDR3 reads CASSLESLAASYEQYF. CDR3 coding DNA: TGTGCCAGCAGCTTAGAATCACTAGCGGCCTCCTACGAGCAGTACTTC.

This clonotype came up a few times. The J gene is TRBJ1-5, the V gene TRBV19, with TRBD1 matching over 10 bases. CDR1 and CDR2 from the germline V gene are LNHDA and SQIVND (reference sequence). The V and J ends lost 7 bases and 6 bases, in that order; junction bases with no gene match: 6. The CDR3 length is 14 residues. This chain's CDR3 is CASTPGQGIQPQHF. The CDR3 bases are TGTGCCAGTACTCCGGGACAGGGGATTCAGCCCCAGCATTTT. Filled out from reference TRBV19 and TRBJ1-5, the complete variable domain reads DGGITQSPKYLFRKEGQNVTLSCEQNLNHDAMYWYRQDPGQGLRLIYYSQIVNDFQKGDIAEGYSVSREKKESFPLTVTSAQKNPTAFYLCASTPGQGIQPQHFGDGTRLSIL.

This rearrangement joins TRBV19 to TRBJ2-5, with D perhaps given as TRBD1 or TRBD2 (5 bases each). Per the germline V gene, CDR1 is LNHDA and CDR2 is SQIVND (reference sequence). The germline V and J ends were trimmed by 3 bases and 3 bases, with 8 bases remaining between them. The CDR3 has 13 residues. CDR3 in DNA: TGTGCCAGTAGTATGGGGGTCGAAGAGACCCAGTACTTC. This sequence encodes CASSMGVEETQYF.

There are a few counts of this clonotype. The rearrangement joins TRBV27 to TRBJ2-7, with TRBD2 identical over 7 bases. Germline V lookup: CDR1 MNHEY, CDR2 SMNVEV (reference sequence). The trim removed 1 base at V and 1 base at J, leaving 4 bases unmatched. The CDR3 length is 15 residues. The CDR3 here is CASSLFAGDSYEQYF. The CDR3 region has the DNA TGTGCCAGCAGTTTATTTGCGGGGGATTCCTACGAGCAGTACTTC.

At least ten counts were recorded for this clonotype. The rearrangement uses TRBV20-1 and TRBJ2-3; 9 positions match TRBD2. The CDR3 consists of 15 residues. CDR1 is DFQATT and CDR2 is SNEGSKA in the germline V gene (reference sequence). V shed 0 bases, J shed 3 bases, and the junction held 4 bases outside the gene matches. The CDR3 spells CSARDSSGGTDTQYF. The CDR3 DNA reads TGCAGTGCTAGAGATAGTAGCGGGGGAACAGATACGCAGTATTTT.

The table lists this clonotype with many counts. The rearrangement links TRBV29-1 to TRBJ2-1; D call uncertain. Germline-derived CDR1 and CDR2 are SQVTM and ANQGSEA. V was trimmed by 4 bases and J by 8 bases, leaving 9 bases between them. This CDR3 has 11 amino acids. The CDR3 spells CSVGAPDEQFF. The CDR3, as DNA: TGCAGCGTTGGGGCCCCTGATGAGCAGTTCTTC.

This clonotype was observed a handful of times. This chain links TRBV2 with TRBJ1-2, with D perhaps TRBD1 (5 bases). The CDR3 extends over 13 amino acids. Germline CDR1 and CDR2: SNHLY and FYNNEI. Trimming took off 6 bases at V and 8 bases at J, with 16 bases between the two ends. CDR3 sequence (DNA): TGTGCCAGCAGACGGGACGGAGGGGTCGGCTACACCTTC. Residues: CASRRDGGVGYTF.

As for this clonotype: Relative to the germline gene, one junction end is altered; a read error may explain this. The chain joins TRBV7-2 to TRBJ2-7; the D is unclear. CDR1 is SGHTA, CDR2 FQGNSA, per germline. There are 15 residues in the CDR3. The CDR3 DNA sequence: TGTGCCAGCAGCTCATCCCCGGCAGACTCCTACAAGCAGTACTTC. Translation gives CASSSSPADSYKQYF.